The 5 T cell receptor beta chains presented below share a single source sample, sequenced in a study of shared clonotypes between healthy human individuals. The data were produced by immunoSEQ multiplex PCR, yet TCRdb's version contains in-frame clones alone and is incomplete. The data contain over a million clones, roughly 96% of them seen just once; the ten biggest clones take up roughly 1.2%. Sequenced input: naive CD4+ T cells sorted from blood. Subset denoted: CD45RA+ positively selected. The receptors were sampled from a man younger than 45 in good health.

On this clone itself: At the DNA level, this CDR3 is encoded by other sequences in the same sample as well. V gene TRBV5-4 combines with J gene TRBJ2-7; D unresolved. CDR1 and CDR2 (germline): SGHNT, YYREEE (reference sequence). Trimming pared 0 bases from V and 6 bases from J, leaving 7 bases between. This CDR3 is built from 12 residues. CDR3 amino acids: CASSLDRGEQYF. CDR3 coding DNA: TGTGCCAGCAGCTTGGATCGCGGCGAGCAGTACTTC.

The chain is built from TRBV5-4 and TRBJ2-5; 14 bases are a match to TRBD2. With 4 bases clipped from V and 3 bases from J, the junction kept 8 bases outside the gene matches. CDR3 length equals 17 residues. Germline values: CDR1 SGHNT, CDR2 YYREEE (reference sequence). CDR3 DNA: TGTGCCAGCAGCGCCGGGACTAGCGGGAGAGGCAAAGAGACCCAGTACTTC. Translating it yields CASSAGTSGRGKETQYF.

V is TRBV5-4 and J is TRBJ2-7, with D possibly being TRBD2 (5 bases). The V end was cut by 0 bases, the J end by 6 bases, with 13 bases between. The V gene's germline CDR1 is SGHNT and CDR2 YYREEE (reference sequence). The CDR3 is 14 amino acids. As DNA, the CDR3 is TGTGCCAGCAGCTTGGAGGCTAGCTTGGGCGAGCAGTACTTC. This gives the protein CASSLEASLGEQYF.

This chain connects TRBV10-2 to TRBJ2-5; possible D gene TRBD1, 6 bases. The CDR3 has 15 residues. From germline, CDR1 is WSHSY and CDR2 SAAADI. Trimming removed 2 bases at V and 4 bases at J, with 14 bases between. The CDR3 DNA is TGCGCCAGCAGTGAGGTTCCAGGGGTTGGAGAGACCCAGTACTTC. Its translation: CASSEVPGVGETQYF.

The CDR3: CASSIAGGKQTQYF. The CDR3 DNA reads as TGTGCCAGTAGTATAGCCGGAGGGAAGCAGACCCAGTACTTC. This chain joins TRBV19 and TRBJ2-5; a weak D match, TRBD2 (6 bases). Trimming left V 1 base short and J 6 bases short, with 12 bases between. The CDR3 has 14 amino acids. Germline CDR1 LNHDA, CDR2 SQIVND (reference sequence).